These 26 T cell receptor beta chains originate from one sample sequenced in a study of cytomegalovirus exposure and HLA in healthy donors. Primers for the PCR totalled 60 Vbeta and 13 Jbeta. TCRdb's table, derived via immunoSEQ multiplex PCR, lists solely in-frame clones and lacks some. This table has about 180,000 clones, 77% appearing once. Sequencing was carried out using PBMCs. The origin of the receptors is a woman in her twenties or thirties in good health and CMV-seropositive.

The V call is TRBV2, the J call TRBJ2-7, with D tentatively TRBD2 (7 bases). This CDR3 is 14 amino acids long. V dropped 11 bases and J dropped 4 bases, with 21 bases sitting between them. Germline V gives CDR1 SNHLY, CDR2 FYNNEI. CDR3 nucleotides: TGTGCCCTCCGGGACACTAGCGCAACATACGAGCAGTACTTC. Translating gives CALRDTSATYEQYF.

This clone was picked up a small number of times. V is TRBV29-1 and J is TRBJ2-5; 7 bases are shared with TRBD2. CDR3 length: 13 amino acids. Losses at the gene ends were 5 bases for V and 5 bases for J; bases not matched to a gene: 8. The germline gives CDR1 SQVTM, CDR2 ANQGSEA. The CDR3 protein is CSVNGGSQETQYF. The CDR3 nucleotides read TGCAGCGTTAACGGCGGGAGCCAGGAGACCCAGTACTTC.

The J gene is TRBJ2-7, the V gene TRBV6-5, with 9 bases aligning to TRBD1. Germline CDR1 MNHEY, CDR2 SVGAGI. This CDR3 contains 16 residues. J gave up 5 bases and V 1 base, and 9 bases lay outside the gene matches. CDR3 sequence: CASSYWQTGGRHEQYF. CDR3 bases: TGTGCCAGCAGTTACTGGCAAACAGGGGGCCGACACGAGCAGTACTTC.

The rearrangement joins TRBV19 to TRBJ1-2, with 7 bases fitting TRBD1. CDR1 is LNHDA, CDR2 SQIVND, per germline (reference sequence). V shed 8 bases and J 10 bases; nucleotides not matched to a gene: 13. This CDR3 region has 13 residues. The CDR3 sequence: CASGIRQGWDYTF. The CDR3 bases are TGTGCCAGTGGAATTAGACAGGGATGGGACTACACCTTC.

The chain carries TRBV14 and TRBJ2-3; 11 bases agree with TRBD2. Germline CDR1 and CDR2: SGHDN and FVKESK. The CDR3 has 16 amino acids. V gave up 4 bases and J gave up 4 bases; unmatched junction bases: 7. For the CDR3, the DNA is TGTGCCAGCAGCCGTCGACTAGCGGGATTATCAGATACGCAGTATTTT. It yields the protein CASSRRLAGLSDTQYF.

The chain couples TRBV25-1 to TRBJ2-5; TRBD2 is a possible D gene (6 bases). The CDR3 extends over 14 amino acids. Looked up from germline, CDR1 is MGHDK and CDR2 is SYGVNS. V dropped 2 bases and J dropped 5 bases, with 12 bases sitting between them. CDR3 in DNA: TGTGCCAGCAGTGAAAGCGGGCCCGGGGAGACCCAGTACTTC. Amino acid sequence: CASSESGPGETQYF.

This chain uses TRBV6-1 with TRBJ1-1; tentative D call: TRBD1 (6 bases). CDR3 length: 13 residues. CDR1 is MNHNS and CDR2 is SASEGT in the germline V gene. V was clipped by 6 bases and J by 1 base, with 9 bases between them. CDR3 in DNA: TGTGCCAGCAGATCACAGGGGAACACTGAAGCTTTCTTT. Amino acid sequence: CASRSQGNTEAFF.

V is TRBV6-1 and J is TRBJ2-2; 9 bases map to TRBD2. Germline trimming cut 8 bases from V and 0 bases from J; bases unmatched to any gene: 4. This CDR3 is 15 amino acids long. Germline V gene data show CDR1 as MNHNS and CDR2 as SASEGT. The chain's CDR3 is CASLAGLANTGELFF. The CDR3 DNA sequence: TGTGCCAGCCTAGCGGGACTTGCGAACACCGGGGAGCTGTTTTTT.

The genes are TRBV10-2 and TRBJ1-2, with 7 bases matching TRBD1. The junction had 15 bases not matched to a gene; V was cut back by 5 bases and J by 6 bases. CDR3 length: 16 amino acids. CDR1 is WSHSY, CDR2 SAAADI, per germline. This chain's CDR3 is CASSPWGSQGSDGYTF. In DNA form, the CDR3 reads TGCGCCAGCAGTCCCTGGGGCTCACAGGGGAGCGATGGCTACACCTTC.

This clone was seen a few times. This rearrangement joins TRBV25-1 to TRBJ1-2; 7 bases map to TRBD1. The CDR3 covers 14 residues. In germline, CDR1 is MGHDK, CDR2 SYGVNS. J gave up 7 bases and V 4 bases, and 9 bases lay outside the gene matches. The CDR3 DNA reads as TGTGCCAGCAGTGGGCTTTCGACAGGGAGTGGCTACACCTTC. This gives the protein CASSGLSTGSGYTF.

This clone turned up a few times. The chain couples TRBV5-6 to TRBJ2-5; 7 positions agree with TRBD2. With V trimmed by 4 bases and J by 0 bases, 9 bases remained unmatched. The CDR3 consists of 16 residues. From germline, CDR1 is SGHDT and CDR2 YYEEEE. The CDR3 DNA follows: TGTGCCAGCAGCCCGGGGAGGGTAGCGTACCAAGAGACCCAGTACTTC. It codes for CASSPGRVAYQETQYF.

The rearrangement links TRBV28 to TRBJ1-5; TRBD1 matches at 8 bases. V was clipped by 6 bases and J by 0 bases; unmatched bases: 10. Per the germline V gene, CDR1 is MDHEN and CDR2 is SYDVKM. The CDR3 contains 17 residues. This CDR3 reads CASRSRGQDVSNQPQHF. CDR3 DNA: TGTGCCAGCAGGTCAAGGGGACAGGACGTTAGCAATCAGCCCCAGCATTTT. The full variable domain, rest sourced from reference TRBV28 and TRBJ1-5, is DVKVTQSSRYLVKRTGEKVFLECVQDMDHENMFWYRQDPGLGLRLIYFSYDVKMKEKGDIPEGYSVSREKKERFSLILESASTNQTSMYLCASRSRGQDVSNQPQHFGDGTRLSIL.

The rearrangement uses TRBV30 and TRBJ2-1; 7 bases are shared with TRBD2. There are 16 residues in the CDR3. Per the germline V gene, CDR1 is GTSNPN and CDR2 is SVGIG (reference sequence). V was clipped by 1 base and J by 5 bases; unmatched bases: 11. The CDR3 bases are TGTGCCTGGAGTGGGCTAGCGGCGTTCCTTGACAATGAGCAGTTCTTC. Translation gives CAWSGLAAFLDNEQFF.

This sequence joins TRBV6-5 and TRBJ2-5; 11 bases fit TRBD2. V trimming: 6 bases; J trimming: 1 base; junction bases outside the gene matches: 4. The CDR3 runs 15 residues. Germline values: CDR1 MNHEY, CDR2 SVGAGI. CDR3 DNA sequence: TGTGCCAGCAGGTTAGCGGGAGGGGGCCAAGAGACCCAGTACTTC. Protein: CASRLAGGGQETQYF.

This clone was counted a single time. V is TRBV18 and J is TRBJ2-1; the match to TRBD2 covers 7 bases. This CDR3 is built from 16 residues. In germline, CDR1 is KGHSH, CDR2 LQKENI. Unmatched junction bases numbered 7, after V lost 3 bases and J lost 2 bases. CDR3 bases: TGTGCCAGCTCACCCTCCGGGAGGACAACCTACAATGAGCAGTTCTTC. This encodes CASSPSGRTTYNEQFF.

The chain uses TRBV4-3 and TRBJ2-5; D is possibly TRBD2 (6 bases). Trimming removed 3 bases at V and 5 bases at J, with 16 bases between. Germline CDR1 reads LGHNA; CDR2 reads YSLEER. The CDR3 is 15 residues long. The CDR3 reads CASSHGKGGVETQYF. The CDR3 DNA follows: TGCGCCAGCAGCCACGGGAAGGGCGGGGTGGAGACCCAGTACTTC.

The V gene is TRBV9, the J gene TRBJ2-7; no definite D call. The germline V gene encodes CDR1 SGDLS and CDR2 YYNGEE. V was cut by 3 bases and J by 4 bases, with 26 bases left in between. The CDR3 is 18 residues long. The CDR3, as DNA: TGTGCCAGCAGCGCCGGGTTAGACCGCCACCCCATGCCTTACGAGCAGTACTTC. Its protein product is CASSAGLDRHPMPYEQYF.

This clone was seen a few times. The J gene is TRBJ1-1, the V gene TRBV6-5, with D maybe TRBD1 (5 bases). V shed 5 bases and J shed 11 bases, with 18 bases lying between them. This CDR3 region has 13 residues. Per germline, CDR1 MNHEY and CDR2 SVGAGI. The CDR3: CASSNQGGGRAFF. The CDR3 nucleotides are TGTGCCAGCAGTAACCAGGGAGGAGGTAGGGCTTTCTTT.

The chain links TRBV28 to TRBJ2-3; a possible D gene is TRBD1 (6 bases). The CDR3 runs to 12 residues. Germline assignment: CDR1 MDHEN and CDR2 SYDVKM. Trimming pared 8 bases from V and 6 bases from J, leaving 12 bases between. The CDR3 is CASYRQEDTQYF. The CDR3 DNA reads as TGTGCCAGCTACCGACAGGAGGATACGCAGTATTTT.

The J gene is TRBJ1-2, the V gene TRBV19, with D perhaps TRBD1 (5 bases). The V end lost 1 base, the J end lost 4 bases, and 13 bases lay between the germline ends. The V gene's germline CDR1 is LNHDA and CDR2 SQIVND (reference sequence). There are 15 residues in the CDR3. The chain's CDR3 is CASSIATGAIYGYTF. The CDR3 coding sequence is TGTGCCAGTAGTATAGCGACTGGGGCCATCTATGGCTACACCTTC.

This chain links TRBV28 with TRBJ2-1; 12 positions agree with TRBD2. V lost 6 bases to trimming and J lost 0 bases; unmatched junction nucleotides: 3. The CDR3 contains 16 residues. The germline CDR1 and CDR2 sequences are MDHEN and SYDVKM. In DNA, the CDR3 is TGTGCCAGCAGCAGGACTAGCGGGAACTCCTACAATGAGCAGTTCTTC. Translated, it gives CASSRTSGNSYNEQFF.

The chain recombines TRBV30 with TRBJ2-2, with 9 bases lining up with TRBD2. Germline loops: CDR1 GTSNPN, CDR2 SVGIG (reference sequence). This CDR3 is built from 15 residues. The V and J ends lost 2 bases and 5 bases, in that order; junction bases with no gene match: 6. In DNA, the CDR3 is TGTGCCTGGAGTATGGAGCGGGAGGAGACCGGGGAGCTGTTTTTT. Residues: CAWSMEREETGELFF. Full variable domain (outside the CDR3, taken from reference TRBV30 and TRBJ2-2): SQTIHQWPATLVQPVGSPLSLECTVEGTSNPNLYWYRQAAGRGLQLLFYSVGIGQISSEVPQNLSASRPQDRQFILSSKKLLLSDSGFYLCAWSMEREETGELFFGEGSRLTVL.

This clone was detected a few times. The chain combines TRBV7-8 with TRBJ1-5; D possibly corresponds to TRBD1 (5 bases). Trimming removed 3 bases from V and 8 bases from J, with 11 bases in between. This CDR3 contains 13 residues. Germline V gene data show CDR1 as SGHVS and CDR2 as FQNEAQ. The CDR3 is CASSFSRDEPQHF. The CDR3 coding sequence is TGTGCCAGCAGCTTTAGCAGGGATGAGCCCCAGCATTTT.

This chain links TRBV12-2 with TRBJ2-3; no DNA check was done on the table's D call, TRBD2. TRBV12-2 is a known pseudogene. The CDR3 spans 24 residues. CDR3 in amino acids: CASRLVLAEVRTSGRHLSTDTQYF. In DNA, the CDR3 is TGTGCAAGTCGCTTAGTTCTTGCTGAAGTGAGGACTAGCGGGAGGCATCTAAGCACAGATACGCAGTATTTT.

The chain has TRBV23-1 and TRBJ1-4; D not resolved. TRBV23-1 is an open reading frame whose function is uncertain. The length of the CDR3 is 16 residues. V was clipped by 2 bases and J by 2 bases, with 12 bases between them. Here the CDR3 DNA reads TGCGCCAGCAGTCAACCCGTATGGGAGACTAATGAAAAACTGTTTTTT. Its translation: CASSQPVWETNEKLFF.

The chain links TRBV11-3 to TRBJ1-2; D is perhaps TRBD1 (6 bases). CDR1 and CDR2 from the germline V gene are SGHNT and YENEEA. Trimming took 4 bases from V and 2 from J, leaving 11 bases between them. The CDR3 spans 14 residues. CDR3 residues: CASSSTGPNYGYTF. CDR3 in DNA: TGTGCCAGCAGCTCGACAGGACCCAACTATGGCTACACCTTC.